This T cell receptor (beta chain) was found in a study of PD-1 blockade in mismatch repair-deficient tumors. Study results and caveats: Tumor-resident clones, often absent from pretreatment blood, expanded after pembrolizumab and then contracted.

This clone has more than one count but fewer than ten. What it binds is unknown. The data were produced by immunoSEQ multiplex PCR, yet TCRdb's version contains in-frame clones alone and is incomplete. This sample yields 39,000 or so clones, of which roughly 88% are seen a single time; approximately 0.98% belongs to the top ten. PCR or immunohistochemistry showed mismatch repair deficiency in every enrolled patient. Three pembrolizumab responders had their TCRs sequenced. This CDR3 spans 12 amino acids. Trimming removed 6 bases from V and 6 bases from J, with 12 bases in between. Germline V gene data show CDR1 as MNHEY and CDR2 as SVGAGI.

V usage is TRBV6-5 and J usage is TRBJ2-7; TRBD2 is a possible D gene (5 bases). The sequence was collected from an adult with mismatch repair-deficient cancer. The starting material was PBMCs, obtained 38 to 40 weeks after starting pembrolizumab. CDR3 residues: CASSPTRREQYF. The CDR3 DNA sequence: TGTGCCAGCAGCCCAACTAGGCGCGAGCAGTACTTC.